Below, 4 T cell receptor beta chains from the same sample are listed, as sequenced in a study of shared clonotypes between healthy human individuals. TCRdb's table, derived via immunoSEQ multiplex PCR, lists solely in-frame clones and lacks some. The sample includes about a million clones, more than 65% of them seen just once. The sample taken for sequencing was memory CD4+ T cells sorted from blood. Subset meaning: CD45RA-negative fraction. The receptors come from a man between 18 and 29 years old in good health.

This clone was seen just once. The chain joins TRBV30 to TRBJ2-1; 14 nucleotides match TRBD2. Germline CDR1 GTSNPN, CDR2 SVGIG (reference sequence). V shed 8 bases and J 9 bases; nucleotides not matched to a gene: 12. The CDR3 sequence is 15 residues long. The CDR3 bases are TGTGCCGGGGGGACTAGCGGGAGTTATAGTGGTGAGCAGTTCTTC. Amino acids: CAGGTSGSYSGEQFF.

This clone was counted once. The V gene is TRBV29-1, the J gene TRBJ2-2; a weak D match, TRBD2 (5 bases). The CDR3 has 14 amino acids. Germline loops: CDR1 SQVTM, CDR2 ANQGSEA. V shed 6 bases and J shed 6 bases, with 17 bases lying between them. The CDR3 here is CSVSGNLWSGELFF. The CDR3 nucleotides are TGCAGCGTAAGCGGAAATTTGTGGTCCGGGGAGCTGTTTTTT.

V gene TRBV10-2 combines with J gene TRBJ2-7; D possibly corresponds to TRBD2 (6 bases). CDR1 is WSHSY and CDR2 is SAAADI in the germline V gene. This CDR3 has 15 residues. Trimming pared 6 bases from V and 2 bases from J, leaving 17 bases between. CDR3 amino acids: CASSRTGTGTYEQYF. Written as DNA, the CDR3 is TGCGCCAGCAGCCGAACCGGGACTGGGACCTACGAGCAGTACTTC.

The chain has TRBV7-9 and TRBJ1-2; TRBD1 aligns across 7 bases. The germline CDR1 and CDR2 sequences are SEHNR and FQNEAQ (reference sequence). The CDR3 loop spans 13 amino acids. The ends lost 4 bases at V and 8 bases at J; junction bases unmatched: 7. CDR3 nucleotides: TGTGCCAGCAGCTGGGCCGAGGGGGCAGGCTACACCTTC. It specifies CASSWAEGAGYTF.